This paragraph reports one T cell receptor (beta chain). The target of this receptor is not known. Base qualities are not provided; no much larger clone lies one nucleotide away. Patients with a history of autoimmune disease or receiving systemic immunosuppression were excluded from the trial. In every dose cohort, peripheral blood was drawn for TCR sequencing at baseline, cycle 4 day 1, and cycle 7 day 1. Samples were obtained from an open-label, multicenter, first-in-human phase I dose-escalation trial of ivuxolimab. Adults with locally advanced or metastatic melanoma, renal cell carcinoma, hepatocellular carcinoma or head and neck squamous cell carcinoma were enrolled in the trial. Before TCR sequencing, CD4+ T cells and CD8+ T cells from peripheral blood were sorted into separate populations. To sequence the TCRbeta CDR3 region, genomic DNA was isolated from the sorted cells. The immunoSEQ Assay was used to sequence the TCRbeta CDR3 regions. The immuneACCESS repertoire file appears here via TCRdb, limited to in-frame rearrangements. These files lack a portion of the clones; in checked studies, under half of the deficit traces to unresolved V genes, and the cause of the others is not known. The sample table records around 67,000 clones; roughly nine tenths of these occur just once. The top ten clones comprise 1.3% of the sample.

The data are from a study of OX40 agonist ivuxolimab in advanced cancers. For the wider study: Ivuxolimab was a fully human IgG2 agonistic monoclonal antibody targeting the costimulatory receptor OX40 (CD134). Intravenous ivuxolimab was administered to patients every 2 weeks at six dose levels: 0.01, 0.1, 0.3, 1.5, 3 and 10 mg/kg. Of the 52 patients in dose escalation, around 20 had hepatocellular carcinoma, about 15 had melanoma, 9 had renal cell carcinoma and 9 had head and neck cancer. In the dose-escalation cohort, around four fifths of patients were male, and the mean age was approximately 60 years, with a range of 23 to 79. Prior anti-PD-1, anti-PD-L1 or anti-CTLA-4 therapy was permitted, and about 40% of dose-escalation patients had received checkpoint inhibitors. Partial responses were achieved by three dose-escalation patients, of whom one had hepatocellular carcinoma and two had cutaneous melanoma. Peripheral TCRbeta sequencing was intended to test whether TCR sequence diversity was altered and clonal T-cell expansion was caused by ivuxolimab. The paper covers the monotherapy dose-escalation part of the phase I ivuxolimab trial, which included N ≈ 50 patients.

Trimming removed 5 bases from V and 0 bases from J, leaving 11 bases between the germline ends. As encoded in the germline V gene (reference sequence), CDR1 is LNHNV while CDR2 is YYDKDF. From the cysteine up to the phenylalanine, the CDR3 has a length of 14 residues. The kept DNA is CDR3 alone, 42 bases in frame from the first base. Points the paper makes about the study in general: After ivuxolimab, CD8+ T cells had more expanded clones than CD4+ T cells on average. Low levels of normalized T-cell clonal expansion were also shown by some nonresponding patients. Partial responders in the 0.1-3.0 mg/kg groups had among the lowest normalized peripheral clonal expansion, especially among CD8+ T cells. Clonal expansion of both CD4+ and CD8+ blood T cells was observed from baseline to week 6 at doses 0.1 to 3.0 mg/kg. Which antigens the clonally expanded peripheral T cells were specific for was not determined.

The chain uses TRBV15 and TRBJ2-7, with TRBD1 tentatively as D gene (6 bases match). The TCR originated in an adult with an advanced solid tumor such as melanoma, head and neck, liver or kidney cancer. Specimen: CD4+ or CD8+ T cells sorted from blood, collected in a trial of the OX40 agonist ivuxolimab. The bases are TGTGCCACCAGCCCAGGGGTTCTCTCCTACGAGCAGTACTTC. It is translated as CATSPGVLSYEQYF.